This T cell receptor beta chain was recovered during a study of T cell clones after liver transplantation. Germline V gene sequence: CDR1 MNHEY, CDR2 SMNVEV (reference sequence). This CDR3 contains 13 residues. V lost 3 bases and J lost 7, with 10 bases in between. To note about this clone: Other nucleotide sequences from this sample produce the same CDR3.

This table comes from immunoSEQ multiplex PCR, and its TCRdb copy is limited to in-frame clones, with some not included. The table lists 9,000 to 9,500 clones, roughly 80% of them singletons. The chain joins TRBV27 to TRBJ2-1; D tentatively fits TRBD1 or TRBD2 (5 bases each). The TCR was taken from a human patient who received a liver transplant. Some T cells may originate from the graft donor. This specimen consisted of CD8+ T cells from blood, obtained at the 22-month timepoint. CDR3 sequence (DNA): TGTGCCAGCAGTTTGGGGACCCTGAATGAGCAGTTCTTC. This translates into CASSLGTLNEQFF.